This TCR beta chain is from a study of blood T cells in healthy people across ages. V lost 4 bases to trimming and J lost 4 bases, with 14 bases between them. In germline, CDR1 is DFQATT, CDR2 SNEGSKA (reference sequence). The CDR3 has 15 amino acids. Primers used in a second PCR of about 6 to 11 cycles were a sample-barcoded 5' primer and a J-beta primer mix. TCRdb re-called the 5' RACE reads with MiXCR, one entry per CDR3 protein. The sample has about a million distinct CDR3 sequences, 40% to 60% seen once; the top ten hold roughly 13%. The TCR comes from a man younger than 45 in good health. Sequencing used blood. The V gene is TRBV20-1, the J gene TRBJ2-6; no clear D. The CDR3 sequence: CSANDGIAGANVLTF. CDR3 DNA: TGCAGTGCTAACGACGGAATAGCCGGGGCCAACGTCCTGACTTTC.